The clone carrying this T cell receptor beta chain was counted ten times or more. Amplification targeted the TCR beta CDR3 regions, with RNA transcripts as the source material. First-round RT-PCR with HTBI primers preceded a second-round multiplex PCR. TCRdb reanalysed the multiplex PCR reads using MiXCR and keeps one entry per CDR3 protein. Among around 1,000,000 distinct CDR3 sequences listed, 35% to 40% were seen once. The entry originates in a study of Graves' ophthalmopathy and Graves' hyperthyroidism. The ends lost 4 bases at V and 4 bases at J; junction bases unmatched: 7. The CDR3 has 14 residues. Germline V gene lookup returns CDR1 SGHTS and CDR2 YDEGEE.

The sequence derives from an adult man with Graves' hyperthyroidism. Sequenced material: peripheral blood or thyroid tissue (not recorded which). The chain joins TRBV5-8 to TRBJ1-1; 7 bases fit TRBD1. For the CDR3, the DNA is TGTGCCAGCAGCGGGAGGGGGCGGCGCACTGAAGCTTTCTTT. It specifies CASSGRGRRTEAFF. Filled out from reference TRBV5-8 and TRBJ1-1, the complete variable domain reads EAGVTQSPTHLIKTRGQQATLRCSPISGHTSVYWYQQALGLGLQFLLWYDEGEERNRGNFPPRFSGRQFPNYSSELNVNALELEDSALYLCASSGRGRRTEAFFGQGTRLTVV.